This T cell receptor beta chain was profiled in a study of blood T cell repertoires in COVID-19. Overall study context: Samples representing acute and convalescent COVID-19 were sourced from the United States, Italy and Spain. T cells, B-cell-depleted T cells, or PBMCs supplied cDNA or gDNA.

Authors' analysis steps: Reference gene primer amplification gave nucleated cell count estimates. This table comes from immunoSEQ multiplex PCR, and its TCRdb copy is limited to in-frame clones, with some not included. V and J calls and clone size come straight from that table; D and trimming were deduced from the DNA. The table lists some 360,000 clones, about 89% of them singletons. The CDR3 is 13 amino acids. CDR1 LNHDA and CDR2 SQIVND come from the germline V gene (reference sequence). Trimming took 1 base from V and 5 from J, leaving 8 bases between them. Patients from Seattle were sampled longitudinally, starting during active infection.

V and J are TRBV19 and TRBJ1-1; D is perhaps TRBD1 (5 bases). The origin of this receptor is an older woman with COVID-19, enrolled during active disease. What was sequenced was peripheral blood. The CDR3 reads CASSIAGRTEAFF. CDR3 coding DNA: TGTGCCAGTAGTATAGCAGGGAGGACTGAAGCTTTCTTT.